These T cell receptor beta chains were read from a single sample in a study of graft-versus-host responses after intestinal transplantation. Sequencing used immunoSEQ multiplex PCR; TCRdb keeps in-frame clones, though not all of them. The sample yields tens of thousands of clones, about 94% seen once. What these receptors recognize is not known. The specimen comprised unstimulated CD8+ T cells sorted from spleen or lymph node cells, sampled before intestinal transplant. Receptors originate from a human donor who received an intestinal transplant. CDR3s include the opening cysteine and the closing phenylalanine or tryptophan. The order of the fields is clone size, V gene, J gene, D gene, CDR3 DNA, CDR3 protein. A D gene is named only where the DNA matches it firmly. Size is stated for part of the rows, as once, few or many counts, or as a class when the clone is expanded.

few,TRBV6-5,TRBJ1-3,TRBD1,TGTGCCAGCAGTTACGGCCAGGGGGAAGGAAACACCATATATTTT,CASSYGQGEGNTIYF
-,TRBV5-1,TRBJ2-2,-,TGCGCCAGCAGCTCCGCGGAAACCGGGGAGCTGTTTTTT,CASSSAETGELFF
-,TRBV7-8,TRBJ2-6,-,TGTGCCAGCTGGCCTTACAGGGACGGGGCCAACGTCCTGACTTTC,CASWPYRDGANVLTF
-,TRBV6-7,TRBJ1-1,-,TGTGCCAGCAGTTACTCTCGGGGCCCTGAAGCTTTCTTT,CASSYSRGPEAFF
-,TRBV10-3,TRBJ2-7,-,TGTGCCATCAGTGAAAGGGTTGACAGCCGTTCCCCTTACGAGCAGTACTTC,CAISERVDSRSPYEQYF
few,TRBV14,TRBJ1-1,-,TGTGCCAGCAGCCTGGGAGCCGGGGTATCCGCTGAAGCTTTCTTT,CASSLGAGVSAEAFF
-,TRBV25-1,TRBJ1-2,-,TGTGCCAGCAGTGCCCCAGGGGCCGGCTACACCTTC,CASSAPGAGYTF
-,TRBV15,TRBJ2-1,-,TGTGCCACCAGCAGAGATCTGTCCTATGGTTCCAATGAGCAGTTCTTC,CATSRDLSYGSNEQFF
-,TRBV28,TRBJ2-5,TRBD2,TGTGCCAGCAGTTTACTAGCGGCACAAGAGACCCAGTACTTC,CASSLLAAQETQYF
-,TRBV16,TRBJ2-7,-,TGTGCCAGCAGCTCCCGAGGGGTTGGCGAGCAGTACTTC,CASSSRGVGEQYF
-,TRBV6-6,TRBJ1-5,TRBD1,TGTGCCAGCAGTCCCGTCGGACAGGGACATCAGCCCCAGCATTTT,CASSPVGQGHQPQHF
-,TRBV2,TRBJ2-7,TRBD2,TGTGCCAGCAATAGTCTAGCGGGAGGGGTCTACGAGCAGTACTTC,CASNSLAGGVYEQYF
-,TRBV4-1,TRBJ1-5,TRBD1,TGCGCCAGCAGCCTTCTGGGGGCGACAGGGGGCTATCAGCCCCAGCATTTT,CASSLLGATGGYQPQHF
-,TRBV6-5,TRBJ2-7,-,TGTGCCAGCAGGGGCCCTTCAGGGGTGGGCGAGCAGTACTTC,CASRGPSGVGEQYF
-,TRBV9,TRBJ2-7,-,TGTGCCAGCAGCGCTGGGGGGGACAGTCTCTACGAGCAGTACTTC,CASSAGGDSLYEQYF
-,TRBV18,TRBJ1-3,-,TGTGCCAGCTCTCCCCGGGCTAGGAGCCTGGAATCTGGAAACACCATATATTTT,CASSPRARSLESGNTIYF
-,TRBV5-6,TRBJ2-7,TRBD1,TGTGCCAGCAGCATCGGGACAGCCTACGAGCAGTACTTC,CASSIGTAYEQYF
-,TRBV9,TRBJ1-3,-,TGTGCCAGCAGCGGGACAGCTGGAAACACCATATATTTT,CASSGTAGNTIYF
once,TRBV28,TRBJ2-1,TRBD2,TGTGCCAGCAGTCCGAGACTAGCGGGTGAGCAGTTCTTC,CASSPRLAGEQFF
-,TRBV10-2,TRBJ2-7,-,TGCGCCAGCAGTGAGTCCCTTAGGGACACCTACTACGAGCAGTACTTC,CASSESLRDTYYEQYF
-,TRBV7-2,TRBJ2-3,TRBD2,TGTGCCAGCAGCCCGAGATTAACTAGCGCCACTAGCACAGATACGCAGTATTTT,CASSPRLTSATSTDTQYF
-,TRBV5-1,TRBJ2-7,TRBD1,TGCGCCAGCAGCCGAGGACAGGTCGAGCAGTACTTC,CASSRGQVEQYF
-,TRBV6-5,TRBJ2-7,-,TGTGCCAGCAGTTACTCTACTAGTGGGAACTCCTACGAGCAGTACTTC,CASSYSTSGNSYEQYF
-,TRBV6-5,TRBJ2-7,TRBD1,TGTGCCAGCAGCTACTGGGACAGGGGACCCTACGAGCAGTACTTC,CASSYWDRGPYEQYF
-,TRBV28,TRBJ1-5,-,TGTGCCAGCAGGCTTTCGACGGGTCCCAATCAGCCCCAGCATTTT,CASRLSTGPNQPQHF